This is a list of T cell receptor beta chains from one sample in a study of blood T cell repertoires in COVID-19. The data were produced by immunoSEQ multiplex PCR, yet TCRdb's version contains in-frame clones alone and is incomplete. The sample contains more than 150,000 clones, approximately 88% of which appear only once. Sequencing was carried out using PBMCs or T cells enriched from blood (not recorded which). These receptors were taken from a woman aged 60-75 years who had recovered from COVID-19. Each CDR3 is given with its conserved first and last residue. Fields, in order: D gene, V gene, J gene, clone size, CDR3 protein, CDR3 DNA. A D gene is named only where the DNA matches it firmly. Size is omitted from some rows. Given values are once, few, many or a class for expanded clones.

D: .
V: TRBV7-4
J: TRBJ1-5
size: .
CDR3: CASRVLDQPQHF
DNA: TGTGCCAGCCGGGTTTTGGATCAGCCCCAGCATTTT

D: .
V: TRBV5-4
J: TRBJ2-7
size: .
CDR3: CASSFHGRSSYEQYF
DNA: TGTGCCAGCAGCTTCCATGGGAGGAGCTCCTACGAGCAGTACTTC

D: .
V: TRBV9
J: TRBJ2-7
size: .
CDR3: CASSPRWGATYEQYF
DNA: TGTGCCAGCAGCCCCCGATGGGGCGCGACCTACGAGCAGTACTTC

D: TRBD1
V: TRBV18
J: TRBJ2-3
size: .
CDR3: CASSQGQGGADTQYF
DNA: TGTGCCAGCTCACAGGGACAGGGAGGCGCAGATACGCAGTATTTT

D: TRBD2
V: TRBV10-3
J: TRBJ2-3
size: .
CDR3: CAISESGRLAGGTDTQYF
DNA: TGTGCCATCAGTGAGTCGGGGCGGCTAGCGGGGGGGACAGATACGCAGTATTTT

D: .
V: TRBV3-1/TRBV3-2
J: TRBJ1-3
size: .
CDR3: CASSPGTILRNTIYF
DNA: TGTGCCAGCAGCCCCGGGACAATTTTAAGAAACACCATATATTTT

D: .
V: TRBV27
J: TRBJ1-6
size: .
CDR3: CASSFAGRSVSPLHF
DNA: TGTGCCAGCAGTTTTGCGGGGCGTTCTGTGTCACCCCTCCACTTT

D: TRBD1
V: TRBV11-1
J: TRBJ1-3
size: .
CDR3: CASSLGTGPWTGIYF
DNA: TGTGCCAGCAGCTTAGGGACAGGGCCCTGGACGGGCATATATTTT

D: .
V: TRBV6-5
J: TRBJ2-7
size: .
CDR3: CASSRSGGGTYEQYF
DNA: TGTGCCAGCAGCCGGTCAGGGGGAGGCACCTACGAGCAGTACTTC

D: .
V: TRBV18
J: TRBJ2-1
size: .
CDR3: CASSATSRGEQFF
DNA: TGTGCCAGCTCCGCGACTAGCAGGGGTGAGCAGTTCTTC

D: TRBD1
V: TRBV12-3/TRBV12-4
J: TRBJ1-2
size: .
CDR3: CASSRTGAGYTF
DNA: TGTGCCAGCAGTCGGACAGGGGCTGGCTACACCTTC

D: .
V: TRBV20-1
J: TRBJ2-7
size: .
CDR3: CSAKGGYEQYF
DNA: TGCAGTGCGAAAGGGGGATACGAGCAGTACTTC

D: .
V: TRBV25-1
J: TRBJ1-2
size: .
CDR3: CASAPGPGTGRNYGYTF
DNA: TGTGCCAGTGCCCCCGGCCCCGGCACTGGGAGGAACTATGGCTACACCTTC

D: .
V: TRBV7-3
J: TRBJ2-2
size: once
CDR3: CASSLSTAGELFF
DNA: TGTGCCAGCAGCTTAAGCACGGCCGGGGAGCTGTTTTTT

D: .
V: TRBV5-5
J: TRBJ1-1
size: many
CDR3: CASSFGSNTEAFF
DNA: TGTGCCAGCAGTTTCGGGTCAAACACTGAAGCTTTCTTT

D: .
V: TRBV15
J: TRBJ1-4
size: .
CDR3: CATSRARGEGDEKLFF
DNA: TGTGCCACCAGCAGAGCTCGGGGGGAGGGGGATGAAAAACTGTTTTTT

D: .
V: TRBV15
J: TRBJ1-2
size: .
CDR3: CATRLGGISVDGYTF
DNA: TGTGCCACCAGGTTGGGGGGGATTTCAGTGGATGGCTACACCTTC

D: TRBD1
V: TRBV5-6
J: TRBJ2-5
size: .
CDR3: CATTTEGAMRETQYF
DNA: TGTGCCACCACCACTGAGGGGGCGATGAGAGAGACCCAGTACTTC

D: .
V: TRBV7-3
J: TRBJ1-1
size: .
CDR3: CASSLLPTEMNTEAFF
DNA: TGTGCCAGCAGCTTATTACCGACGGAGATGAACACTGAAGCTTTCTTT

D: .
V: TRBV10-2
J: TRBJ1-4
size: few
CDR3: CASSMAPDEKLFF
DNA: TGCGCCAGCTCCATGGCCCCTGATGAAAAACTGTTTTTT

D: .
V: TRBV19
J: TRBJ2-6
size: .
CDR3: CASSWEGVGANVLTF
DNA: TGTGCCAGTAGTTGGGAAGGGGTTGGGGCCAACGTCCTGACTTTC

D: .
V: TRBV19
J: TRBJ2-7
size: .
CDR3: CASSIAYDSLGRWEQYF
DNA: TGTGCCAGTAGTATAGCCTACGACAGCCTGGGTAGGTGGGAGCAGTACTTC

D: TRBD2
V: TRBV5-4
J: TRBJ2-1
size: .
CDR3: CASSLGTSDEQFF
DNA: TGTGCCAGCAGCTTGGGAACTAGCGATGAGCAGTTCTTC

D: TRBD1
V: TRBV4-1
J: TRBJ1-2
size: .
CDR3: CASSPTGWNRGPGGYTF
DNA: TGCGCCAGCAGCCCCACGGGGTGGAACAGGGGGCCTGGAGGCTACACCTTC

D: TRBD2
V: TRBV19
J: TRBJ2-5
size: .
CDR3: CASSMAGTSGQETQYF
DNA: TGTGCCAGTAGTATGGCCGGGACTAGCGGACAAGAGACCCAGTACTTC

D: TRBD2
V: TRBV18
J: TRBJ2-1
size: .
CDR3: CASSPRELEQFF
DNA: TGTGCCAGCTCACCGCGGGAGCTTGAGCAGTTCTTC

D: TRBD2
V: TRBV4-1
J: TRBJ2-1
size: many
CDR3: CASSQASSVGGEQFF
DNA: TGCGCCAGCAGCCAAGCCTCCTCGGTGGGAGGGGAGCAGTTCTTC

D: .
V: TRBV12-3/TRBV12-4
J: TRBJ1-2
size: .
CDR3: CASTGSAYGYTF
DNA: TGTGCCAGCACGGGGTCGGCCTATGGCTACACCTTC

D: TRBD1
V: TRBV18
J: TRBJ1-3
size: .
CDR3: CASSMNPGQHLSGNTIYF
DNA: TGTGCCAGCTCAATGAATCCGGGACAGCACCTCTCTGGAAACACCATATATTTT

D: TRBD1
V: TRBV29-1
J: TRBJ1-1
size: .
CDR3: CSAYRGNTEAFF
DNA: TGCAGCGCATACAGGGGGAACACTGAAGCTTTCTTT

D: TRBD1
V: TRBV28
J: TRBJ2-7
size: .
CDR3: CASSPGQEPYEQYF
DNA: TGTGCCAGCAGCCCCGGACAGGAACCCTACGAGCAGTACTTC

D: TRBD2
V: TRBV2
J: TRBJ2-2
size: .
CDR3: CASSDQRGGSNTGELFF
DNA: TGTGCCAGCAGTGATCAGCGGGGGGGCTCGAACACCGGGGAGCTGTTTTTT

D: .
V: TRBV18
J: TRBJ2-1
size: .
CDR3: CASSPPLGGNNYNEQFF
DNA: TGTGCCAGCTCACCACCATTGGGCGGGAATAACTACAATGAGCAGTTCTTC

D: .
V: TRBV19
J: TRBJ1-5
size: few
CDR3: CASAGQLSNQPQHF
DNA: TGTGCCAGTGCCGGACAGCTTAGCAATCAGCCCCAGCATTTT

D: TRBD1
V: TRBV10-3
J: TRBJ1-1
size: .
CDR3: CAIRGTDKNTEAFF
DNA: TGTGCCATCAGGGGGACAGACAAGAACACTGAAGCTTTCTTT

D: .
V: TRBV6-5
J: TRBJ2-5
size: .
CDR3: CATAAGAQETQYF
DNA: TGTGCCACGGCGGCAGGGGCCCAAGAGACCCAGTACTTC

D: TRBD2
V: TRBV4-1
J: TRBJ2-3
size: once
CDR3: CASSQDQIGGGGRADTQYF
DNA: TGCGCCAGCAGCCAAGATCAGATCGGCGGGGGGGGTCGGGCAGATACGCAGTATTTT

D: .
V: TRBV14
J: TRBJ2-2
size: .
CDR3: CASSQVGGTGELFF
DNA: TGTGCCAGCAGCCAAGTCGGAGGGACCGGGGAGCTGTTTTTT

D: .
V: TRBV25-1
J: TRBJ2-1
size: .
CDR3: CASSEGGSTGEQFF
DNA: TGTGCCAGCTCTGAGGGAGGCTCTACGGGTGAGCAGTTCTTC

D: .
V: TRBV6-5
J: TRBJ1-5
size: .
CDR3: CASRQDSWQPQHF
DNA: TGTGCCAGCAGACAAGACAGTTGGCAGCCCCAGCATTTT

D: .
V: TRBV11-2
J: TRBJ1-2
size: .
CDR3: CASSLDRRGSNYGYTF
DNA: TGTGCCAGCAGCTTAGATAGAAGGGGGAGTAACTATGGCTACACCTTC

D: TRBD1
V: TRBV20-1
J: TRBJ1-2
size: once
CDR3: CSASPGTGTGGYTF
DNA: TGCAGTGCTAGTCCCGGGACAGGGACTGGAGGCTACACCTTC

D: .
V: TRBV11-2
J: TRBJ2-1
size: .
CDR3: CASSLAGWGAGYNEQFF
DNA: TGTGCCAGCAGCTTAGCTGGGTGGGGCGCCGGATACAATGAGCAGTTCTTC

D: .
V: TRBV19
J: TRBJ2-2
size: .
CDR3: CASSRRGNTGELFF
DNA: TGTGCCAGTAGTCGGAGAGGGAACACCGGGGAGCTGTTTTTT

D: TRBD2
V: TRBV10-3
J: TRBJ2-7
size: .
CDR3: CAISEGERESFEQYF
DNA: TGTGCCATCAGTGAAGGCGAGCGGGAGTCGTTTGAGCAGTACTTC

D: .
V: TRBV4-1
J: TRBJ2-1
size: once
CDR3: CASSLRGGSSYNEQFF
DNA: TGCGCCAGCAGTCTCAGAGGAGGAAGCTCCTACAATGAGCAGTTCTTC

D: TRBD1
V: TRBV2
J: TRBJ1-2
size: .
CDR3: CASSFDRGAGGYTF
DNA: TGTGCCAGCAGTTTTGACAGGGGGGCTGGCGGCTACACCTTC

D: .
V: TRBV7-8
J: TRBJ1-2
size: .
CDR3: CASSFDSDYGYTF
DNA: TGTGCCAGCAGCTTCGACAGTGACTATGGCTACACCTTC

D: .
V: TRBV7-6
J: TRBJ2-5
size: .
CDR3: CASSLSHGEETQYF
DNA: TGTGCCAGCAGCTTATCTCACGGGGAAGAGACCCAGTACTTC

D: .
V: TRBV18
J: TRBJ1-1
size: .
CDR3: CASSPRQTPVEAFF
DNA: TGTGCCAGCTCACCGCGACAGACCCCAGTCGAAGCTTTCTTT

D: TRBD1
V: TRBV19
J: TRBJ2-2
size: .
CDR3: CASSTRDALKGATGELFF
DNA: TGTGCCAGTAGTACCCGGGACGCACTTAAGGGGGCCACCGGGGAGCTGTTTTTT

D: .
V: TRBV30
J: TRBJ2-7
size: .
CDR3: CAWSQGGVSYEQYF
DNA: TGTGCCTGGAGTCAGGGTGGGGTCTCCTACGAGCAGTACTTC

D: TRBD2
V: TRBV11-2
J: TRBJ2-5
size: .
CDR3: CASSAGTSEDQYF
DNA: TGTGCCAGCAGCGCCGGGACTAGCGAAGACCAGTACTTC